A selection of T cell receptor beta chains follows, all from one sample in a study of cytomegalovirus exposure and HLA in healthy donors. TCRdb's table, derived via immunoSEQ multiplex PCR, lists solely in-frame clones and lacks some. The sample records roughly 140,000 clones, approximately 80% being singletons. The sequenced sample was PBMCs. These receptors originate from a young man in good health and CMV-seropositive. Each CDR3 is given with its conserved first and last residue. The D gene is left open where the match is weak. Rows give clone size only sometimes, using once, few, many, or a class for an expanded clone.

size: -; length: 14; J: TRBJ1-2; D: TRBD1; V: TRBV7-9; DNA: TGTGCCAGCAGCTTAAACCAGGGGGCTGGTGGCTACACCTTC; CDR3: CASSLNQGAGGYTF
size: few; length: 13; J: TRBJ1-2; D: -; V: TRBV6-5; DNA: TGTGCCAGCAGACAGGCTGATAACTATGGCTACACCTTC; CDR3: CASRQADNYGYTF
size: -; length: 14; J: TRBJ1-2; D: -; V: TRBV10-3; DNA: TGTGCCATCAGTGAGGGGCAGGATCGCTATGGCTACACCTTC; CDR3: CAISEGQDRYGYTF
size: once; length: 15; J: TRBJ1-6; D: TRBD1; V: TRBV27; DNA: TGTGCCAGCAGGCCGGACAGGGGGGTTGGTTCACCCCTCCACTTT; CDR3: CASRPDRGVGSPLHF
size: -; length: 18; J: TRBJ2-6; D: -; V: TRBV2; DNA: TGTGCCAGCAGTCAAACAGGGAGAGGGATCTCTGGGGCCAACGTCCTGACTTTC; CDR3: CASSQTGRGISGANVLTF
size: -; length: 15; J: TRBJ1-5; D: -; V: TRBV6-5; DNA: TGTGCCAGCAGTCCTCGGACTTCTAGCAATCAGCCCCAGCATTTT; CDR3: CASSPRTSSNQPQHF
size: -; length: 14; J: TRBJ1-5; D: TRBD1; V: TRBV5-6; DNA: TGTGCCAGCAGCGGGACAGAAAGCAATCAGCCCCAGCATTTT; CDR3: CASSGTESNQPQHF
size: -; length: 13; J: TRBJ1-4; D: -; V: TRBV7-2; DNA: TGTGCCAGCAGCTTGGATAGGCGGCAGGGCCCTACCTTT; CDR3: CASSLDRRQGPTF
size: -; length: 14; J: TRBJ2-7; D: TRBD2; V: TRBV7-8; DNA: TGTGCCAGCGGAGGCGGACTAGCGGTCTACGAGCAGTACTTC; CDR3: CASGGGLAVYEQYF
size: -; length: 17; J: TRBJ1-1; D: TRBD1; V: TRBV11-2; DNA: TGTGCCAGCAGCCCCCGGGACAGGGGGTTTGTGAACACTGAAGCTTTCTTT; CDR3: CASSPRDRGFVNTEAFF
size: few; length: 16; J: TRBJ2-7; D: TRBD2; V: TRBV5-1; DNA: TGCGCCAGCAGCCCCCGGGGGGGTGGGACATTGTACGAGCAGTACTTC; CDR3: CASSPRGGGTLYEQYF
size: -; length: 17; J: TRBJ2-3; D: -; V: TRBV4-1; DNA: TGCGCCAGCAGCCAAGACCACCTTGGTAGCGAGGGTGATACGCAGTATTTT; CDR3: CASSQDHLGSEGDTQYF
size: -; length: 15; J: TRBJ2-7; D: -; V: TRBV7-9; DNA: TGTTCCAGCAGCCCATATGGCGGGGAGTTCTACGAGCAGTACTTC; CDR3: CSSSPYGGEFYEQYF